This T cell receptor beta chain was obtained from a study of shared clonotypes between healthy human individuals. Study findings and constraints: Compared with memory subsets, naive subsets generally had larger estimated richness. Against clonotypes common to all four donors, non-shared ones had lower generation probabilities. Since donors were few, the genetic and exposure-history diversity represented was limited.

V was clipped by 3 bases and J by 2 bases, with 8 bases between them. CDR3 length: 13 amino acids. The V gene's germline CDR1 is MNHEY and CDR2 SMNVEV (reference sequence). Profiling relied on immunoSEQ multiplex PCR, and the TCRdb table lists in-frame clones only, not all of them. The table records around 2.5 million clones, approximately 94% of them present only once. In regard to this clone: Its matching antigen is unknown.

Subsets obtained from CD4+ cells comprised CD45RA+ naive and CD45RA-negative memory cells. The V and J genes are TRBV27 and TRBJ2-7, with D possibly TRBD1 on 6 matching bases. This sequence was found in a man aged 18 to 30 in good health. Some clones in this sample may be carry-over from other donors' samples. Sequencing was done on a sample of naive CD4+ T cells from PBMCs. Subset described: CD45RA+ positively selected. CDR3 in amino acids: CASSFGTPYEQYF. The CDR3 nucleotides are TGTGCCAGCAGTTTCGGGACACCCTACGAGCAGTACTTC.